Sequencing of this TCR beta chain was carried out in a study of OX40 agonist ivuxolimab in advanced cancers. About the research overall: Ivuxolimab, an antibody acting as an agonist of OX40 (CD134), was used to treat patients.

The assay was immunoSEQ multiplex PCR, and TCRdb's table has in-frame clones only and misses some. This table has 35,000 to 45,000 clones, roughly nine tenths appearing once. Between the trimmed V and J ends, which lost 11 bases and 8 bases, there was a span of 18 bases. Germline values: CDR1 LNHDA, CDR2 SQIVND (reference sequence). The CDR3 is made up of 13 amino acids. V is TRBV19 and J is TRBJ2-2; D gene uncertain. This clonotype was sampled from an adult with an advanced solid tumor such as melanoma, head and neck, liver or kidney cancer. Material: CD4+ or CD8+ T cells sorted from blood, obtained in a trial of the OX40 agonist ivuxolimab. The CDR3 DNA reads as TGTGCCTGCTCAACCGGAAGTGCAGGGGAGCTGTTTTTT. As protein: CACSTGSAGELFF. Variable domain in full (rest from reference TRBV19 and TRBJ2-2): DGGITQSPKYLFRKEGQNVTLSCEQNLNHDAMYWYRQDPGQGLRLIYYSQIVNDFQKGDIAEGYSVSREKKESFPLTVTSAQKNPTAFYLCACSTGSAGELFFGEGSRLTVL.